These 7 T cell receptor beta chains were all obtained from the same sample, sequenced in a study of cytomegalovirus exposure and HLA in healthy donors. The repertoire was sequenced with immunoSEQ multiplex PCR; TCRdb's copy has only in-frame clones and lacks some. Here the sample spans over 150,000 clones, about 85% being singletons. The sequenced material came from PBMCs. The receptors were gathered from a man younger than 35 in good health and CMV-seropositive.

Note on this clone: A much larger clone differs by one base, so this may be a read error. This sample also contains other DNA sequences that code for the same CDR3. The rearrangement links TRBV6-5 to TRBJ2-7; 8 nucleotides agree with TRBD2. Germline V CDR1 and CDR2: MNHEY, SVGAGI. CDR3 length: 13 amino acids. The V and J ends lost 2 bases and 7 bases, in that order; junction bases with no gene match: 4. CDR3 protein: CASSYRGGVEQYF. The CDR3 DNA follows: TGTGCCAGCAGTTACCGGGGGGGGGTTGAGCAGTACTTC.

This chain joins TRBV29-1 and TRBJ2-7, with a tentative D call TRBD2 (5 bases). Germline V gives CDR1 SQVTM, CDR2 ANQGSEA. The CDR3 has 10 residues. Trimming took off 4 bases at V and 4 bases at J, with 5 bases between the two ends. The CDR3 coding sequence is TGCAGCGTTGGGGAGTACGAGCAGTACTTC. It yields the protein CSVGEYEQYF.

This clone was recorded once. The rearrangement joins TRBV7-2 to TRBJ2-3, with 9 nucleotides matching TRBD2. The J segment lost 1 base and the V segment lost 0 bases, leaving 2 bases of the junction unmatched. Germline CDR1 is SGHTA and CDR2 is FQGNSA. The length of the CDR3 is 16 residues. The CDR3 here is CASSLATSGGTDTQYF. The CDR3 DNA reads as TGTGCCAGCAGCTTAGCGACTAGCGGCGGCACAGATACGCAGTATTTT.

This chain links TRBV19 with TRBJ1-6; 9 bases are a match to TRBD1. The J segment lost 7 bases and the V segment lost 5 bases, leaving 9 bases of the junction unmatched. The CDR3 is 16 amino acids. Looked up from germline, CDR1 is LNHDA and CDR2 is SQIVND (reference sequence). The CDR3 here is CASSFIGQGRNSPLHF. The CDR3 nucleotides read TGTGCCAGTAGTTTTATCGGACAGGGGCGGAATTCACCCCTCCACTTT.

This chain uses TRBV28 with TRBJ1-2, with 8 positions matching TRBD1. The junction had 11 bases not matched to a gene; V was cut back by 2 bases and J by 6 bases. CDR1 and CDR2 (germline): MDHEN, SYDVKM. The CDR3 is made up of 16 amino acids. CDR3 DNA: TGTGCCAGCAGTTTAGAAGAGACAGGGGTCGACGATGGCTACACCTTC. This encodes CASSLEETGVDDGYTF.

The chain recombines TRBV6-5 with TRBJ1-2, with 10 positions matching TRBD1. V was clipped by 4 bases and J by 6 bases; unmatched bases: 11. CDR1 and CDR2 (germline): MNHEY, SVGAGI. CDR3 length: 16 residues. The CDR3 is CASSSDRGLIHHGYTF. The CDR3 region has the DNA TGTGCCAGCAGTTCGGACAGGGGGTTAATTCATCATGGCTACACCTTC.

The chain has TRBV5-1 and TRBJ2-3; D may be TRBD2 (6 bases). Trimming cost V 0 bases and J 4 bases, with 12 bases left between them. This CDR3 has 15 amino acids. Germline CDR1 reads SGHRS; CDR2 reads YFSETQ. The CDR3 region is CASSLGSGGADTQYF. The CDR3 nucleotides are TGCGCCAGCAGCTTGGGTTCCGGAGGGGCAGATACGCAGTATTTT.